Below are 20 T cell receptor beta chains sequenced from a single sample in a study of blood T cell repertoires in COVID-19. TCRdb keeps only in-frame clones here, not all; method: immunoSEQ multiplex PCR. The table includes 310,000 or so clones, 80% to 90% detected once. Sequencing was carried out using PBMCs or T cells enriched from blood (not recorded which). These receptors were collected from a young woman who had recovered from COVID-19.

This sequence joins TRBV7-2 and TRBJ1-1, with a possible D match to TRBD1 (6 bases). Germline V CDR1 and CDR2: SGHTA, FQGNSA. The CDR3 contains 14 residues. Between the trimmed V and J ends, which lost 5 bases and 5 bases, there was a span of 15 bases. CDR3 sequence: CASSPRQVVTEAFF. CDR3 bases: TGTGCCAGCAGCCCGAGACAGGTTGTGACTGAAGCTTTCTTT.

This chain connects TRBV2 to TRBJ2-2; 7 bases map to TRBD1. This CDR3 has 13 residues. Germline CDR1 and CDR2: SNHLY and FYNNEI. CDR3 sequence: CVTTGRMTGELFF. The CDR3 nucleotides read TGTGTTACGACAGGGAGAATGACCGGGGAGCTGTTTTTT.

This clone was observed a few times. This CDR3 is CASSSWWRGGTEAFF. The CDR3 nucleotides are TGTGCCAGCAGCTCTTGGTGGAGGGGCGGGACTGAAGCTTTCTTT. The chain carries TRBV5-6 and TRBJ1-1, with D possibly matching TRBD1 (5 bases). Trimming stripped 3 bases from V and 5 bases from J, with 17 bases between. The CDR3 is made up of 15 amino acids. CDR1 SGHDT and CDR2 YYEEEE come from the germline V gene.

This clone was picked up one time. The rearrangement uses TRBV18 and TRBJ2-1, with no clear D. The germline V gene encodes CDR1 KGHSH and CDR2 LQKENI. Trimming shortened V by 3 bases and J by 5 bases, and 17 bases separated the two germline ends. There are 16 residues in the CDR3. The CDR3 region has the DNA TGTGCCAGCTCACCGCCGAGTAACTGGTTAAACAATGAGCAGTTCTTC. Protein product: CASSPPSNWLNNEQFF.

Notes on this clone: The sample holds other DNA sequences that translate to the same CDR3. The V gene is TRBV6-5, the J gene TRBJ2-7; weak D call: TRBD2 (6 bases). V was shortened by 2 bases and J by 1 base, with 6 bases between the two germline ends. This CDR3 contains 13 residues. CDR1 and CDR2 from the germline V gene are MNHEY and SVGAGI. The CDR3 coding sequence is TGTGCCAGCAGTTACAGCGGGTCCTACGAGCAGTACTTC. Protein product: CASSYSGSYEQYF.

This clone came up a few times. CDR3 in amino acids: CASSLFAQGNQPQHF. The CDR3 nucleotides are TGTGCCAGCAGTTTATTCGCTCAGGGTAATCAGCCCCAGCATTTT. The chain carries TRBV28 and TRBJ1-5; a possible D gene is TRBD1 (5 bases). This CDR3 comprises 15 residues. The germline V gene encodes CDR1 MDHEN and CDR2 SYDVKM. Trimming took off 1 base at V and 4 bases at J, with 11 bases between the two ends.

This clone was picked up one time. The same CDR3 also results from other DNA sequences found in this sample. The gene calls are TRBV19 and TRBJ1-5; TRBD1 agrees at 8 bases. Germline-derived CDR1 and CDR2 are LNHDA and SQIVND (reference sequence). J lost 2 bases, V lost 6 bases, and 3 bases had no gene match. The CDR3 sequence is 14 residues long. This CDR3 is CASSETGGNQPQHF. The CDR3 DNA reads TGTGCCAGTAGCGAGACAGGGGGCAATCAGCCCCAGCATTTT. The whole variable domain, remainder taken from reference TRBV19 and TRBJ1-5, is DGGITQSPKYLFRKEGQNVTLSCEQNLNHDAMYWYRQDPGQGLRLIYYSQIVNDFQKGDIAEGYSVSREKKESFPLTVTSAQKNPTAFYLCASSETGGNQPQHFGDGTRLSIL.

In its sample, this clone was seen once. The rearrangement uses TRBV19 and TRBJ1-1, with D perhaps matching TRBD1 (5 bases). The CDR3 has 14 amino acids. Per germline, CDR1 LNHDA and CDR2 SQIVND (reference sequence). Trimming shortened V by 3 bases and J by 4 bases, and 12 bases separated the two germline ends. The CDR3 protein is CASSIESRVTEAFF. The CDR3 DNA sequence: TGTGCCAGTAGTATTGAGAGCAGGGTCACTGAAGCTTTCTTT.

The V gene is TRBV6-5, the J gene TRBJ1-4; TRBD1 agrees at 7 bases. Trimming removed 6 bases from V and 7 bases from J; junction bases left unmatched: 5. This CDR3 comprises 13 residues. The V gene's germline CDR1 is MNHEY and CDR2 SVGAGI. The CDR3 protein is CASRVGGGEKLFF. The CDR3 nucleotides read TGTGCCAGCAGGGTAGGGGGCGGTGAAAAACTGTTTTTT.

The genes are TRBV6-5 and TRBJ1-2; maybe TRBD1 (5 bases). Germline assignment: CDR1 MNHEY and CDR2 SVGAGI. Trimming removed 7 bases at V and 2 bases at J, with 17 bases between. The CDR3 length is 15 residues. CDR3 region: CASTTTPSGNYGYTF. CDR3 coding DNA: TGTGCCAGCACCACAACCCCATCAGGGAACTATGGCTACACCTTC.

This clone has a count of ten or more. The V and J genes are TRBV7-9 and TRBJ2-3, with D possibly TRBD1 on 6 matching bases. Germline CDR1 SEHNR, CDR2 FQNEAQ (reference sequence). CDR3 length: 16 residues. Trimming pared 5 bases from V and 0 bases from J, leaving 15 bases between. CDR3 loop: CASSASRGPSTDTQYF. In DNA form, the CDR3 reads TGTGCCAGCAGCGCCTCCAGGGGTCCTAGCACAGATACGCAGTATTTT.

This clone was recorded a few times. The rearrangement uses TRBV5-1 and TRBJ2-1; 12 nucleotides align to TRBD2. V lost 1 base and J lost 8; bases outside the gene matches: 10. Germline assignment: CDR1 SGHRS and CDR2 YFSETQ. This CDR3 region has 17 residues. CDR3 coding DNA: TGCGCCAGCAGCTTGCTCCTGTCTAGCGGGGGGGCACATGAGCAGTTCTTC. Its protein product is CASSLLLSSGGAHEQFF. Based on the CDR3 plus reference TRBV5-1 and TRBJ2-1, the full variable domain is KAGVTQTPRYLIKTRGQQVTLSCSPISGHRSVSWYQQTPGQGLQFLFEYFSETQRNKGNFPGRFSGRQFSNSRSEMNVSTLELGDSALYLCASSLLLSSGGAHEQFFGPGTRLTVL.

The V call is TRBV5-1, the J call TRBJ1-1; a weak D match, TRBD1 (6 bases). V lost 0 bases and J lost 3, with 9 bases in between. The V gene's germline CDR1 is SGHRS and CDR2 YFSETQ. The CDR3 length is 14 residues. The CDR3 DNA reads TGCGCCAGCAGCTTGGACAGGGTCTACACTGAAGCTTTCTTT. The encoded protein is CASSLDRVYTEAFF.

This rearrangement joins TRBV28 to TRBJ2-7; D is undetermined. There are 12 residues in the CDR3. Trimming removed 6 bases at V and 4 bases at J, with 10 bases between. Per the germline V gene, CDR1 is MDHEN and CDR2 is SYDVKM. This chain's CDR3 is CASSPFEYEQYF. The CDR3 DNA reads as TGTGCCAGCAGCCCCTTCGAGTACGAGCAGTACTTC.

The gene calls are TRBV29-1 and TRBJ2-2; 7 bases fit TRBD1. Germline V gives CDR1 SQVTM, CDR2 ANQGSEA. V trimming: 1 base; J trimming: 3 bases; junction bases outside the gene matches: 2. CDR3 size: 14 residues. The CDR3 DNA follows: TGCAGCGTTGAAGGGCAGGGGGACACCGGGGAGCTGTTTTTT. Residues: CSVEGQGDTGELFF.

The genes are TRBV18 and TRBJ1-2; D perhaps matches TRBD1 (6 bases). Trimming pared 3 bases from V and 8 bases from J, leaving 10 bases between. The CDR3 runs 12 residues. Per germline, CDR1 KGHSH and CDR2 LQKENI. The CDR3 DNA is TGTGCCAGCTCACCGGACAGACGCGGCTACACCTTC. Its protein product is CASSPDRRGYTF.

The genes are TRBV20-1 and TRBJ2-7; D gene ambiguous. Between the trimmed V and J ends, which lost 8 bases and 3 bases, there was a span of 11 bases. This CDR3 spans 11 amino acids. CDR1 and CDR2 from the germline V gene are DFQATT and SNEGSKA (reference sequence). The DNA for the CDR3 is TGCAGTAGCTTTCAATTCTACGAGCAGTACTTC. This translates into CSSFQFYEQYF.

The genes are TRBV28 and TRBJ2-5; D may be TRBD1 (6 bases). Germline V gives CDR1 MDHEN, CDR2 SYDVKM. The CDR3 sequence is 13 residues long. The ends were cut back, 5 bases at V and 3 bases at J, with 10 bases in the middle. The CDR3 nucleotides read TGTGCCAGCAGTACCGGACAGAAAGAGACCCAGTACTTC. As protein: CASSTGQKETQYF.

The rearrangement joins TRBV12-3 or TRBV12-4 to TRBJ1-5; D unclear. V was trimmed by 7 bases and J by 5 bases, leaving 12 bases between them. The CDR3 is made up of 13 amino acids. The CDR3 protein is CASTPFTYQPQHF. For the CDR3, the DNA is TGTGCCAGCACTCCTTTTACTTATCAGCCCCAGCATTTT.

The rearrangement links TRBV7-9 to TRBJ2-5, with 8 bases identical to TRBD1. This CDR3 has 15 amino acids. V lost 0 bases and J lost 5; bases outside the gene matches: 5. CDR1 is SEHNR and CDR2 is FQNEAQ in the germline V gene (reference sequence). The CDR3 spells CASSLATGVGETQYF. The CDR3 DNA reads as TGTGCCAGCAGCTTAGCGACAGGGGTTGGTGAGACCCAGTACTTC.